This record looks at one T cell receptor (beta chain) sequence and its context. Its antigen is unidentified. The CDR3 consists of 15 residues. The V and J ends lost 3 bases and 2 bases, in that order; junction bases with no gene match: 8. CDR1 DFQATT and CDR2 SNEGSKA come from the germline V gene (reference sequence). The data are from a study of CD8+CD57+ T cells in acquired aplastic anemia. Whole-study context: Sorted CD4+ and CD8+ cell DNA averaged approximately 3.2 ug. Findings and caveats of the study: In common between the patients and the controls were some 28 CD8+ CDR3 sequences.

CD8+CD57+ cell expansion had been shown by flow cytometry in patients chosen for sequencing. Acquired aplastic anemia of severe grade affected all patients. For CDR3 and TCR beta VDJ profiling, genomic DNA was the template used. A single record per CDR3 protein comes from TCRdb applying MiXCR to the reads. Found here are over 250,000 distinct CDR3 sequences, around three fifths of them singletons; the top ten hold under 1.5%. Input material: sorted CD4+, CD8+, or CD8+CD57+ T cells (not recorded which) from PBMCs. The V and J genes are TRBV20-1 and TRBJ2-7; TRBD1 aligns across 9 bases. This clonotype originated in a human donor with aplastic anemia. CDR3 residues: CSARAGTGRAYEQYF. In DNA form, the CDR3 reads TGCAGTGCTAGGGCCGGGACAGGGCGAGCCTACGAGCAGTACTTC.